Below, 13 T cell receptor beta chains from the same sample are listed, as sequenced in a study of regulatory T cells in long-lasting Graves disease. The time point was: persistent/refractory GD, antithyroid drugs over 5 years with positive TRAb. The authors made the TCR library using RNA they extracted from PBMCs. Building the TCR beta libraries relied on iRepertoire HTBI primers, and CDR3 regions underwent Arm-PCR. TCRdb recomputed calls from the multiplex PCR reads with MiXCR, one row per CDR3 protein. Counted here are 450,000 or so distinct CDR3 sequences, less than 25% occurring once; the ten biggest clones make up about 8.3%. Sequenced material: peripheral blood mononuclear cells (PBMCs), taken when the disease was refractory, from a patient treated with antithyroid drugs. The receptors stem from a female donor with Graves disease.

This clonotype was detected ten times or more. The chain employs TRBV28 and TRBJ1-3, with unresolved D. Trimming removed 2 bases from V and 8 bases from J, with 13 bases in between. CDR3 length: 14 residues. Per the germline V gene, CDR1 is MDHEN and CDR2 is SYDVKM. The chain's CDR3 is CASSLKGYADTIYF. The DNA for the CDR3 is TGTGCCAGCAGTTTAAAGGGTTATGCAGACACCATATATTTT.

This clonotype was picked up a small number of times. V and J are TRBV28 and TRBJ2-3, with TRBD1 as a possible D gene (6 bases). Trimming cost V 2 bases and J 2 bases, with 14 bases left between them. This CDR3 region has 16 residues. The germline V gene has CDR1 MDHEN and CDR2 SYDVKM. The CDR3 nucleotides are TGTGCCAGCAGTTTACGGGGACCAGGGGTCACAGATACGCAGTATTTT. Residues: CASSLRGPGVTDTQYF.

Ten or more counts support this clonotype. The chain is built from TRBV2 and TRBJ1-5, with a weak D call TRBD1 (5 bases). This CDR3 comprises 14 residues. From germline, CDR1 is SNHLY and CDR2 FYNNEI. Trimming took off 6 bases at V and 11 bases at J, with 20 bases between the two ends. The CDR3 DNA reads as TGTGCCAGCAGATACGGGACTAGAAATAGGACCCAGCATTTT. Amino acids: CASRYGTRNRTQHF.

With respect to this clonotype: A much larger clone is a single base away; this may be a read error. The CDR3 end shows no conserved phenylalanine or tryptophan, and so a read error is likely. The chain has TRBV11-2 and TRBJ2-7; D is unresolved. The CDR3 has 13 residues. The germline V gene has CDR1 SGHAT and CDR2 FQNNGV. Here the CDR3 reads CASSQDPGYEQYL. DNA of the CDR3: TGCGCCAGCAGCCAAGATCCGGGCTACGAGCAGTACCTC.

Many counts were recorded for this clonotype. In DNA form, the CDR3 reads TGTGCCAGCAGCTTAGACCTGCCGGGACTGGTAAACACCGGGGAGCTGTTTTTT. Translated, it gives CASSLDLPGLVNTGELFF. The chain joins TRBV11-1 to TRBJ2-2, with D maybe TRBD2 (6 bases). The CDR3 consists of 18 residues. The V end was cut by 1 base, the J end by 2 bases, with 17 bases between. CDR1 is SGHAT and CDR2 is FQDESV in the germline V gene (reference sequence).

The chain joins TRBV3-1 to TRBJ2-1; the match to TRBD1 covers 8 bases. This CDR3 is 15 amino acids long. Looked up from germline, CDR1 is LGHDT and CDR2 is YNNKEL (reference sequence). V dropped 3 bases and J dropped 2; count of bases not matched to a gene: 3. The CDR3 loop is CASSHTGGAYNEQFF. In nucleotides, the CDR3 is TGTGCCAGCAGCCATACAGGGGGTGCCTACAATGAGCAGTTCTTC.

V is TRBV5-4 and J is TRBJ1-1; D is uncertain. Germline CDR1 is SGHNT and CDR2 is YYREEE (reference sequence). The CDR3 has 15 amino acids. V was pared by 4 bases and J by 3 bases, with 16 bases between. The CDR3 DNA is TGTGCCAGCAGCCCTGGGCCGGGTGGCGACACTGAAGCTTTCTTT. Translating it yields CASSPGPGGDTEAFF.

This chain joins TRBV30 and TRBJ1-5; D is unclear. The CDR3 has 14 amino acids. Germline CDR1 is GTSNPN and CDR2 is SVGIG (reference sequence). Trimming shortened V by 1 base and J by 1 base, and 8 bases separated the two germline ends. The CDR3 nucleotides are TGTGCCTGGAGTGGTCTAGGGAGCAATCAGCCCCAGCATTTT. Translation gives CAWSGLGSNQPQHF.

This clonotype was observed at least ten times. The CDR3 loop reads CASSHPWGDTEAFF. In DNA, the CDR3 is TGTGCCAGCAGCCACCCATGGGGGGACACTGAAGCTTTCTTT. V and J are TRBV7-2 and TRBJ1-1, with a tentative D call TRBD1 (5 bases). In germline, CDR1 is SGHTA, CDR2 FQGNSA. V was cut by 5 bases and J by 3 bases, with 13 bases left in between. This CDR3 has 14 residues.

Details on this clonotype: A much larger clone is a single base away; this may be a read error. The chain combines TRBV20-1 with TRBJ2-7, with TRBD2 matching over 11 bases. The CDR3 length is 13 residues. Per the germline V gene, CDR1 is DFQATT and CDR2 is SNEGSKA (reference sequence). CDR3 region: CSARRLAGYGQYF. CDR3 bases: TGCAGTGCGCGTCGACTAGCGGGATACGGGCAGTACTTC.

Ten or more counts support this clonotype. The rearrangement joins TRBV6-5 to TRBJ1-1, with D maybe TRBD1 (5 bases). Trimming removed 0 bases at V and 5 bases at J, with 13 bases between. The CDR3 covers 15 residues. Germline V gene sequence: CDR1 MNHEY, CDR2 SVGAGI. CDR3 region: CASSYSPQVGTEAFF. In DNA, the CDR3 is TGTGCCAGCAGTTACTCACCACAGGTAGGAACTGAAGCTTTCTTT.

This clonotype was counted ten times or more. V gene TRBV7-8 combines with J gene TRBJ2-7, with 8 bases aligning to TRBD1. Germline-derived CDR1 and CDR2 are SGHVS and FQNEAQ. Trimming removed 1 base from V and 6 bases from J; junction bases left unmatched: 5. The CDR3 is made up of 14 amino acids. The CDR3 spells CASSLGTGMGEQYF. The CDR3 DNA sequence: TGTGCCAGCAGCTTAGGGACAGGGATGGGCGAGCAGTACTTC.

This chain links TRBV3-1 with TRBJ2-3, with 7 bases fitting TRBD2. Germline CDR1 and CDR2: LGHDT and YNNKEL (reference sequence). J was trimmed by 4 bases and V by 5 bases; bases with no gene match: 6. This CDR3 is built from 14 residues. CDR3 region: CASSFGLVADTQYF. As DNA, the CDR3 is TGTGCCAGCAGCTTTGGACTAGTTGCAGATACGCAGTATTTT.